This TCR beta chain appears in the sequencing data of a study of cytomegalovirus exposure and HLA in healthy donors. Primers for the PCR totalled 60 Vbeta and 13 Jbeta. Sequenced by immunoSEQ multiplex PCR; TCRdb stores in-frame clones only, minus some. The table has roughly 140,000 clones, roughly 80% seen once; the top ten hold less than 1.5%. A remark on this clone: Its antigen is unknown.

This CDR3 is 16 amino acids long. The junction had 15 bases not matched to a gene; V was cut back by 6 bases and J by 2 bases. The germline gives CDR1 SQVTM, CDR2 ANQGSEA. Whole-study results and caveats: Presence/absence analyses took donor sequencing depth as roughly uniform.

Sample: PBMCs. This sequence joins TRBV29-1 and TRBJ2-7; 8 nucleotides align to TRBD2. The receptor's source is a female donor in good health and CMV-seronegative. CDR3: CSVQKGRREGTYEQYF. CDR3 nucleotide sequence: TGCAGCGTCCAAAAGGGTCGACGGGAGGGAACCTACGAGCAGTACTTC.